This TCR beta chain was observed in a study of CD8+CD57+ T cells in acquired aplastic anemia. Study details: Roughly 3 ug was the average amount of DNA from sorted CD4+ and CD8+ cells.

The CDR3 length is 13 residues. Germline V gene sequence: CDR1 DFQATT, CDR2 SNEGSKA (reference sequence). V was clipped by 5 bases and J by 1 base, with 10 bases between them. The template used for profiling TCR beta VDJ and CDR3 was genomic DNA. MiXCR, applied by TCRdb to the reads, yields one record per CDR3 protein. The data contain about 270,000 distinct CDR3 sequences, around 60% of them singletons. Sequences were obtained from sorted CD4+, CD8+, or CD8+CD57+ T cells (not recorded which) from PBMCs. The clonotype originates from a human donor with severe aplastic anemia or a healthy control (not recorded which). This chain joins TRBV20-1 and TRBJ2-3; D may be TRBD2 (6 bases). The chain's CDR3 is CSAGDWRTDTQYF. As DNA, the CDR3 is TGCAGTGCTGGGGACTGGCGCACAGATACGCAGTATTTT.